This TCR beta chain was profiled in a study of response to subunit inactivated influenza vaccine. In TCRdb, the RT-PCR reads were re-called with MiXCR into one record per CDR3 protein. The sample contains about 530,000 distinct CDR3 sequences, about an eighth of which appear only once. Germline V gene data show CDR1 as SQVTM and CDR2 as ANQGSEA. This CDR3 contains 14 residues. V lost 6 bases to trimming and J lost 1 base, with 12 bases between them. This TCR was recovered from a man aged 50-59 years who received an inactivated influenza vaccine. The J gene is TRBJ2-2, the V gene TRBV29-1; maybe TRBD1 (5 bases). Sample: PBMCs from blood, taken 40 to 50 days after vaccination. CDR3 sequence: CSVERGLNTGELFF. The CDR3 bases are TGCAGCGTAGAAAGGGGTTTGAACACCGGGGAGCTGTTTTTT.